This T cell receptor beta chain came from a study of CD8 T cells in Susac syndrome. The V and J ends lost 3 bases and 7 bases, in that order; junction bases with no gene match: 11. CDR3 length equals 15 residues. Random hexamers primed reverse transcription of about 0.45 to 1 ug RNA. The immunoSEQ assay covered 54 Vbeta and 13 Jbeta segments for CDR3. A single record per CDR3 protein comes from TCRdb applying MiXCR to the immunoSEQ multiplex PCR reads. The data hold about 94,000 distinct CDR3 sequences, with 85% to 95% observed a single time. The receptor was isolated from a human donor with Susac syndrome. The sequenced material came from CD4+ T cells from PBMCs. The V call is TRBV12-3 or TRBV12-4, the J call TRBJ2-7; 8 bases agree with TRBD2. CDR3 region: CASSLGRGAFGEQYF. The CDR3 nucleotides are TGTGCCAGCAGTTTGGGGCGGGGGGCCTTCGGGGAGCAGTACTTC.